These 18 T cell receptor beta chains came from one sample sequenced in a study of response to subunit inactivated influenza vaccine. TCRdb independently ran MiXCR on the RT-PCR reads; one entry per CDR3 protein. Here the sample spans about 570,000 distinct CDR3 sequences, over 9.5% being singletons. This material consisted of PBMCs from blood, taken on the day of vaccination. The source of these receptors is a man in his fifties or sixties who received an inactivated influenza vaccine.

As concerns this clonotype: A much more abundant neighbour one base away suggests this may be a read error. The chain combines TRBV20-1 with TRBJ2-7; no clear D. Germline V gene data show CDR1 as DFQATT and CDR2 as SNEGSKA (reference sequence). The CDR3 contains 13 residues. The CDR3 DNA reads as TGCAGTGTACTTGAACTGGGGAAATACGAGGAGTACTTC. This translates into CSVLELGKYEEYF.

This clonotype was observed many times. DNA for the CDR3: TGTGCCAGCAGTTTCAGCGGGAGGGAAGATACGCAGTATTTT. The encoded protein is CASSFSGREDTQYF. The rearrangement uses TRBV28 and TRBJ2-3; TRBD2 aligns across 10 bases. The trim removed 3 bases at V and 5 bases at J, leaving 2 bases unmatched. CDR1 and CDR2 (germline): MDHEN, SYDVKM. The CDR3 spans 14 residues.

In its sample, this clonotype was seen many times. The chain carries TRBV7-8 and TRBJ2-5, with 7 bases matching TRBD2. The J segment lost 5 bases and the V segment lost 3 bases, leaving 9 bases of the junction unmatched. Germline V gives CDR1 SGHVS, CDR2 FQNEAQ. The length of the CDR3 is 15 residues. CDR3 DNA: TGTGCCAGCAGCTTCCTCAACGTCGGGGGGGAGACCCAGTACTTC. Encoded protein: CASSFLNVGGETQYF.

The J gene is TRBJ2-2, the V gene TRBV5-5; D perhaps matches TRBD1 (5 bases). V was trimmed by 5 bases and J by 1 base, leaving 12 bases between them. CDR1 is SGHKS and CDR2 is YYEKEE in the germline V gene (reference sequence). The CDR3 totals 15 residues. CDR3 residues: CASSLDSRNTGELFF. CDR3 DNA: TGTGCCAGCAGTTTAGACAGTAGGAACACCGGGGAGCTGTTTTTT.

The rearrangement joins TRBV20-1 to TRBJ1-1; D unresolved. Germline loops: CDR1 DFQATT, CDR2 SNEGSKA (reference sequence). The V gene lost 4 bases and the J gene lost 0 bases, with 18 bases spanning the gap. CDR3 length: 16 residues. In DNA form, the CDR3 reads TGCAGTGCTAAGCCTTACCCTGGCACTATGAACACTGAAGCTTTCTTT. It is translated as CSAKPYPGTMNTEAFF.

About this clonotype: A much more abundant neighbour one base away suggests this may be a read error. V and J are TRBV4-3 and TRBJ2-1, with a tentative D call TRBD2 (6 bases). Per germline, CDR1 LGHNA and CDR2 YSLEER. This CDR3 is built from 14 residues. The CDR3 DNA reads as TGCGCCAGCAGCCAAGATAGTACGGGAGACCCAATCCTCTTC. This translates into CASSQDSTGDPILF.

The chain is built from TRBV7-2 and TRBJ1-2, with D maybe TRBD1 (5 bases). The CDR3 loop spans 13 amino acids. Germline lookup yields CDR1 SGHTA and CDR2 FQGNSA. V was clipped by 4 bases and J by 8 bases, with 14 bases between them. DNA for the CDR3: TGTGCCAGCAGCTGGGGCCCCTCAGGGGGCTACACCTTC. Protein sequence: CASSWGPSGGYTF. Drawing the rest from reference TRBV7-2 and TRBJ1-2, the complete variable domain is GAGVSQSPSNKVTEKGKDVELRCDPISGHTALYWYRQSLGQGLEFLIYFQGNSAPDKSGLPSDRFSAERTGGSVSTLTIQRTQQEDSAVYLCASSWGPSGGYTFGSGTRLTVV.

This clonotype was observed at least ten times. The rearrangement uses TRBV5-1 and TRBJ2-4; D is unresolved. Per the germline V gene, CDR1 is SGHRS and CDR2 is YFSETQ. V dropped 0 bases and J dropped 8 bases, with 9 bases sitting between them. This CDR3 has 13 residues. The CDR3 DNA follows: TGCGCCAGCAGCTTGGACAAGCCCGACATTCAGTACTTC. Translated: CASSLDKPDIQYF.

This clonotype was seen many times. The genes are TRBV29-1 and TRBJ2-3; 10 bases line up with TRBD2. Germline V gene data show CDR1 as SQVTM and CDR2 as ANQGSEA. There are 14 residues in the CDR3. V lost 6 bases to trimming and J lost 6 bases; unmatched junction nucleotides: 9. The CDR3 DNA reads as TGCAGCGTAGCCCCTAGCGGGAGTCCGGATACGCAGTATTTT. This sequence encodes CSVAPSGSPDTQYF.

This clonotype was detected a few times. The V call is TRBV11-2, the J call TRBJ2-1, with D perhaps being TRBD1 or TRBD2 (5 bases each). Deletions cut 5 bases from V and 5 bases from J, with 16 bases between. The CDR3 loop spans 15 amino acids. CDR1 and CDR2 (germline): SGHAT, FQNNGV. In nucleotides, the CDR3 is TGTGCCAGCAGCCATTTTAACCGGGACCACAATGAGCAGTTCTTC. Its translation: CASSHFNRDHNEQFF. The variable domain in full, completed from reference TRBV11-2 and TRBJ2-1, reads EAGVAQSPRYKIIEKRQSVAFWCNPISGHATLYWYQQILGQGPKLLIQFQNNGVVDDSQLPKDRFSAERLKGVDSTLKIQPAKLEDSAVYLCASSHFNRDHNEQFFGPGTRLTVL.

The sample holds a few counts of this clonotype. The rearrangement links TRBV27 to TRBJ2-1; D gene ambiguous. Germline V gene data show CDR1 as MNHEY and CDR2 as SMNVEV (reference sequence). The CDR3 totals 15 residues. Trimming took off 8 bases at V and 4 bases at J, with 18 bases between the two ends. The CDR3 is CASSNIGPSYNEQFF. The DNA for the CDR3 is TGTGCCAGCTCGAACATTGGCCCTTCGTACAATGAGCAGTTCTTC.

This clonotype was picked up a small number of times. CDR3 loop: CASSLRGLANEQFF. As DNA, the CDR3 is TGTGCCAGCAGCTTAAGGGGACTAGCGAACGAGCAGTTCTTC. This rearrangement joins TRBV7-3 to TRBJ2-1; 10 bases map to TRBD2. With 1 base clipped from V and 10 bases from J, the junction kept 4 bases outside the gene matches. The CDR3 is 14 amino acids. Germline V gene data show CDR1 as SGHTA and CDR2 as FQGTGA.

The V and J genes are TRBV5-1 and TRBJ1-3; D is unclear. The CDR3 runs 16 residues. Trimming left V 1 base short and J 4 bases short, with 15 bases between. Germline CDR1 is SGHRS and CDR2 is YFSETQ. CDR3 region: CASSLIHIYSGNTIYF. The CDR3 region has the DNA TGCGCCAGCAGCTTGATACACATCTACTCAGGAAACACCATATATTTT. Variable domain in full (rest from reference TRBV5-1 and TRBJ1-3): KAGVTQTPRYLIKTRGQQVTLSCSPISGHRSVSWYQQTPGQGLQFLFEYFSETQRNKGNFPGRFSGRQFSNSRSEMNVSTLELGDSALYLCASSLIHIYSGNTIYFGEGSWLTVV.

In its sample, this clonotype was seen a few times. The V gene is TRBV5-4, the J gene TRBJ2-1; TRBD2 matches 12 bases. V shed 4 bases, J shed 9 bases, and the junction held 11 bases outside the gene matches. The CDR3 has 16 amino acids. Per the germline V gene, CDR1 is SGHNT and CDR2 is YYREEE (reference sequence). The CDR3 DNA sequence: TGTGCCAGCAGCACTAGCCTAGCGGGGGGGTTGAGTGAGCAGTTCTTC. Protein product: CASSTSLAGGLSEQFF.

This clonotype was recorded a few times. The chain is built from TRBV5-1 and TRBJ2-3, with unresolved D. The CDR3 extends over 15 amino acids. Trimming shortened V by 0 bases and J by 0 bases, and 8 bases separated the two germline ends. Germline V gene lookup returns CDR1 SGHRS and CDR2 YFSETQ. The CDR3 DNA follows: TGCGCCAGCAGCTTGGACACGGCTAGCACAGATACGCAGTATTTT. Protein sequence: CASSLDTASTDTQYF.

In its sample, this clonotype was seen a few times. V is TRBV7-2 and J is TRBJ2-7, with TRBD1 matching over 7 bases. Germline CDR1 is SGHTA and CDR2 is FQGNSA. This CDR3 has 14 amino acids. After removal of 0 bases from V and 3 bases from J, the junction contained 2 bases not matched to a gene. The CDR3 here is CASSLAQGVYEQYF. For the CDR3, the DNA is TGTGCCAGCAGCTTAGCGCAGGGGGTCTACGAGCAGTACTTC. Together with reference TRBV7-2 and TRBJ2-7, the CDR3 gives the full variable domain: GAGVSQSPSNKVTEKGKDVELRCDPISGHTALYWYRQSLGQGLEFLIYFQGNSAPDKSGLPSDRFSAERTGGSVSTLTIQRTQQEDSAVYLCASSLAQGVYEQYFGPGTRLTVT.

Here the CDR3 DNA reads TGTGCCAGCAGCCAACAGATCCACACAGATACGCAGTATTTT. It is translated as CASSQQIHTDTQYF. V and J are TRBV14 and TRBJ2-3; D gene ambiguous. Germline V gene lookup returns CDR1 SGHDN and CDR2 FVKESK. There are 14 residues in the CDR3. Trimming took 2 bases from V and 2 from J, leaving 8 bases between them.

This chain connects TRBV20-1 to TRBJ2-3; 9 bases are shared with TRBD1. V trimming: 8 bases; J trimming: 1 base; junction bases outside the gene matches: 7. CDR1 and CDR2 from the germline V gene are DFQATT and SNEGSKA (reference sequence). CDR3 length equals 14 residues. The CDR3 loop is CSTGTGLRTDTQYF. The CDR3 DNA follows: TGCAGTACCGGGACAGGGCTCCGCACAGATACGCAGTATTTT.